The 3 T cell receptor beta chains presented below share a single source sample, sequenced in a study of cytomegalovirus exposure and HLA in healthy donors. The primer mix had 60 Vbeta and 13 Jbeta primers. TCRdb's table, derived via immunoSEQ multiplex PCR, lists solely in-frame clones and lacks some. This table has under 150,000 clones, approximately 80% appearing once. What was sequenced was PBMCs. The receptors stem from a woman aged 40-49 years in good health and CMV-seronegative.

The chain employs TRBV9 and TRBJ1-1, with D perhaps matching TRBD1 (6 bases). Deletions cut 6 bases from V and 5 bases from J, with 17 bases between. The CDR3 has 14 residues. CDR1 is SGDLS, CDR2 YYNGEE, per germline. The CDR3 nucleotides are TGTGCCAGCAATACCCGAGGGGGAACTACTGAAGCTTTCTTT. It encodes CASNTRGGTTEAFF.

This chain links TRBV5-1 with TRBJ2-5; TRBD2 aligns across 13 bases. Germline assignment: CDR1 SGHRS and CDR2 YFSETQ. The V and J ends lost 2 bases and 1 base, in that order; junction bases with no gene match: 5. The CDR3 runs to 17 residues. As DNA, the CDR3 is TGCGCCAGCAGCTTCGGACTAGCGGGGGTAATCCAAGAGACCCAGTACTTC. It specifies CASSFGLAGVIQETQYF. Full variable domain (rest looked up from reference TRBV5-1 and TRBJ2-5): KAGVTQTPRYLIKTRGQQVTLSCSPISGHRSVSWYQQTPGQGLQFLFEYFSETQRNKGNFPGRFSGRQFSNSRSEMNVSTLELGDSALYLCASSFGLAGVIQETQYFGPGTRLLVL.

The chain couples TRBV29-1 to TRBJ1-1; D unresolved. The CDR3 sequence is 13 residues long. V was pared by 8 bases and J by 1 base, with 14 bases between. Germline values: CDR1 SQVTM, CDR2 ANQGSEA. The CDR3 is CSIGKQRNTEAFF. The CDR3 DNA reads as TGCAGCATCGGGAAACAGAGGAACACTGAAGCTTTCTTT.